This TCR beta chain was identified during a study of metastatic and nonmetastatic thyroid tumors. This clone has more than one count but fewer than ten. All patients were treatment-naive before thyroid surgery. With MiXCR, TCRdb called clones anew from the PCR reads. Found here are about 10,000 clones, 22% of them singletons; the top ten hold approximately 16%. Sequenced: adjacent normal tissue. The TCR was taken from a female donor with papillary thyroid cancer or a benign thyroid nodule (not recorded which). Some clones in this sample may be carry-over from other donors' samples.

The chain's CDR3 is CASRVGTSGGYNEQFF. CDR3 bases: TGTGCCAGCAGGGTCGGGACTAGCGGGGGGTACAATGAGCAGTTCTTC. The chain recombines TRBV6-2 or TRBV6-3 with TRBJ2-1; 15 bases agree with TRBD2. Germline loops: CDR1 MNHEY, CDR2 SVGEGT. V lost 6 bases and J lost 4; bases outside the gene matches: 4. The CDR3 runs 16 residues.